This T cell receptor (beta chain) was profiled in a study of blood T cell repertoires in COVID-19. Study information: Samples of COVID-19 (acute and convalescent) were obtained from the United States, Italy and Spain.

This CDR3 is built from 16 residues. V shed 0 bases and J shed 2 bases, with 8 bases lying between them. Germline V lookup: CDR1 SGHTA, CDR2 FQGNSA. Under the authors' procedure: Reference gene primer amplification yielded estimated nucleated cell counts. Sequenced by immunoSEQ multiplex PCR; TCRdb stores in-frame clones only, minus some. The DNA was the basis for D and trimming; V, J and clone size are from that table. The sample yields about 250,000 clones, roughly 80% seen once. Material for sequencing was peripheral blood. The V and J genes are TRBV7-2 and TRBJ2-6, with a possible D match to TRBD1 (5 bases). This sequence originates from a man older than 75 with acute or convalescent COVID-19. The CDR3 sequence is CASSLATGAGANVLTF. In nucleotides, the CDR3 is TGTGCCAGCAGCTTAGCCACAGGCGCTGGGGCCAACGTCCTGACTTTC.